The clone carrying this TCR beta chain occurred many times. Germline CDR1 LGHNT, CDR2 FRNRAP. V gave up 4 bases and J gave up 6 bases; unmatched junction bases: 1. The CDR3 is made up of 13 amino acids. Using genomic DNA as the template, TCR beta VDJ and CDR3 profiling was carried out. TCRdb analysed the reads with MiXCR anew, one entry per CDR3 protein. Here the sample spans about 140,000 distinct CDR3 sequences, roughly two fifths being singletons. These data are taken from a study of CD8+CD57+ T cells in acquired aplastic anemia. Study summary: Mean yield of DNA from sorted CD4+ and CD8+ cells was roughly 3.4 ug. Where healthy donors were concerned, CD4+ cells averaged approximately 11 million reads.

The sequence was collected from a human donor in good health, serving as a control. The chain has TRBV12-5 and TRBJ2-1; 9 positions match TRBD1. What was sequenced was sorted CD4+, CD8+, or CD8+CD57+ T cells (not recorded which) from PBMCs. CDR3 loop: CASGSDRGNEQFF. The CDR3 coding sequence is TGTGCTAGTGGTTCGGACAGGGGCAATGAGCAGTTCTTC. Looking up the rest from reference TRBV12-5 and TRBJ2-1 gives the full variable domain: DARVTQTPRHKVTEMGQEVTMRCQPILGHNTVFWYRQTMMQGLELLAYFRNRAPLDDSGMPKDRFSAEMPDATLATLKIQPSEPRDSAVYFCASGSDRGNEQFFGPGTRLTVL.